These 18 T cell receptor beta chains share one sample of origin, sequenced in a study of blood T cell repertoires in COVID-19. Libraries were prepared by immunoSEQ multiplex PCR; TCRdb keeps only in-frame clonotypes and omits some of them. Counted here are about 340,000 clones, 65% to 90% occurring once; the ten biggest clones make up roughly 4.2%. Sequenced: PBMCs or T cells enriched from blood (not recorded which). The receptor source for this set is a woman in her thirties or forties with acute COVID-19.

The chain has TRBV6-5 and TRBJ2-7; maybe TRBD2 (6 bases). The germline V gene encodes CDR1 MNHEY and CDR2 SVGAGI. Trimming cost V 2 bases and J 0 bases, with 8 bases left between them. The CDR3 is made up of 14 amino acids. The CDR3 DNA is TGTGCCAGCAGTTACAACGGGGGCTCCTACGAGCAGTACTTC. Encoded protein: CASSYNGGSYEQYF.

This chain links TRBV18 with TRBJ2-5, with TRBD2 identical over 10 bases. V lost 5 bases, J lost 1 base, and 7 bases stayed unmatched. The CDR3 runs 16 residues. Germline values: CDR1 KGHSH, CDR2 LQKENI. The CDR3 spells CASSSLLAGTQETQYF. As DNA, the CDR3 is TGTGCCAGCTCATCGTTACTAGCGGGGACCCAAGAGACCCAGTACTTC.

The chain couples TRBV5-1 to TRBJ1-4; D possibly corresponds to TRBD1 (6 bases). CDR3 length equals 15 residues. Germline V gene sequence: CDR1 SGHRS, CDR2 YFSETQ. V was clipped by 0 bases and J by 7 bases, with 13 bases between them. In DNA form, the CDR3 reads TGCGCCAGCAGCTTGGCCGGACAGCCCGGTGAAAAACTGTTTTTT. Residues: CASSLAGQPGEKLFF.

The chain couples TRBV3-1 (or the pseudogene TRBV3-2) to TRBJ2-5; TRBD1 might be the D (5 bases). The length of the CDR3 is 12 residues. Looked up from germline, CDR1 is LGHDT and CDR2 is YNNKEL (reference sequence). V shed 6 bases and J shed 11 bases, with 16 bases lying between them. The CDR3 here is CASSRIDRPQYF. CDR3 DNA: TGTGCCAGCAGTCGCATCGACAGACCGCAGTACTTC.

The chain links TRBV5-5 to TRBJ2-5; the D gene is possibly TRBD2 (6 bases). The V end lost 3 bases, the J end lost 9 bases, and 21 bases lay between the germline ends. CDR3 size: 15 residues. Germline V gene data show CDR1 as SGHKS and CDR2 as YYEKEE (reference sequence). CDR3 residues: CASSSDVGGKSAQYF. CDR3 in DNA: TGTGCCAGCAGCTCCGATGTGGGGGGTAAGTCGGCCCAGTACTTC.

The J gene is TRBJ1-1, the V gene TRBV29-1, with D uncertain. This CDR3 is 15 amino acids long. Germline CDR1 and CDR2: SQVTM and ANQGSEA. V gave up 8 bases and J gave up 4 bases, with 23 bases separating them. CDR3 in DNA: TGCAGCACACGGGGAAGTAAAGGTTGGCCCACTGAAGCTTTCTTT. Translating gives CSTRGSKGWPTEAFF.

This clone appeared a single time. CDR3 in DNA: TGTGCCAGCAGCCAAGATAACGCGGGGGGCCACCCAGATACGCAGTATTTT. Amino acid sequence: CASSQDNAGGHPDTQYF. The rearrangement joins TRBV3-1 (or the pseudogene TRBV3-2) to TRBJ2-3; TRBD2 matches 8 bases. The V and J ends lost 0 bases and 4 bases, in that order; junction bases with no gene match: 9. CDR3 length equals 17 residues. Germline V gene data show CDR1 as LGHDT and CDR2 as YNNKEL (reference sequence).

J is TRBJ2-7 and V is TRBV28; possibly TRBD1 for D (6 bases). Trimming stripped 0 bases from V and 5 bases from J, with 17 bases between. CDR1 is MDHEN and CDR2 is SYDVKM in the germline V gene. CDR3 length: 16 residues. The CDR3 DNA reads as TGTGCCAGCAGTTTATGGGGGACCCCAGGGGTAAACGAGCAGTACTTC. Its translation is CASSLWGTPGVNEQYF.

The rearrangement uses TRBV19 and TRBJ2-3, with D perhaps TRBD1 (6 bases). The V end lost 1 base, the J end lost 1 base, and 9 bases lay between the germline ends. CDR3 length: 15 residues. Germline V gene lookup returns CDR1 LNHDA and CDR2 SQIVND (reference sequence). The CDR3: CASSIAQGGTDTQYF. In DNA form, the CDR3 reads TGTGCCAGTAGTATAGCACAGGGTGGCACAGATACGCAGTATTTT. Looking up the rest from reference TRBV19 and TRBJ2-3 gives the full variable domain: DGGITQSPKYLFRKEGQNVTLSCEQNLNHDAMYWYRQDPGQGLRLIYYSQIVNDFQKGDIAEGYSVSREKKESFPLTVTSAQKNPTAFYLCASSIAQGGTDTQYFGPGTRLTVL.

The chain has TRBV19 and TRBJ2-6; D ambiguous. The V gene's germline CDR1 is LNHDA and CDR2 SQIVND (reference sequence). V gave up 2 bases and J gave up 2 bases, with 7 bases separating them. CDR3 length equals 15 residues. CDR3 protein: CASSIWAAGANVLTF. CDR3 in DNA: TGTGCCAGTAGTATATGGGCAGCTGGGGCCAACGTCCTGACTTTC. Full variable domain (remainder filled in from reference TRBV19 and TRBJ2-6): DGGITQSPKYLFRKEGQNVTLSCEQNLNHDAMYWYRQDPGQGLRLIYYSQIVNDFQKGDIAEGYSVSREKKESFPLTVTSAQKNPTAFYLCASSIWAAGANVLTFGAGSRLTVL.

This chain uses TRBV7-3 with TRBJ1-3; 12 bases are shared with TRBD1. V gave up 4 bases and J gave up 4 bases; unmatched junction bases: 11. Germline assignment: CDR1 SGHTA and CDR2 FQGTGA. This CDR3 comprises 18 residues. The CDR3, as DNA: TGTGCCAGCAGCTCCCCCGGGACAGGGGGCTCGGGAGGAAACACCATATATTTT. It codes for CASSSPGTGGSGGNTIYF.

The rearrangement joins TRBV7-9 to TRBJ2-2; weak D call: TRBD1 (6 bases). Trimming removed 6 bases from V and 0 bases from J, with 17 bases in between. From germline, CDR1 is SEHNR and CDR2 FQNEAQ (reference sequence). The CDR3 has 17 residues. CDR3 protein: CASRPSTGTPNTGELFF. Written as DNA, the CDR3 is TGTGCCAGCAGACCTAGTACCGGGACACCGAACACCGGGGAGCTGTTTTTT.

This chain links TRBV4-2 with TRBJ1-2; TRBD1 aligns across 12 bases. Trimming cost V 0 bases and J 6 bases; bases outside gene matches: 5. The V gene's germline CDR1 is LGHNA and CDR2 YNFKEQ. The CDR3 loop spans 16 amino acids. Here the CDR3 reads CASSQEGTGGVHGYTF. The CDR3 bases are TGTGCCAGCAGCCAAGAAGGGACAGGGGGCGTTCATGGCTACACCTTC.

This clone has a handful of counts. This chain uses TRBV6-2 or TRBV6-3 with TRBJ1-5; D unresolved. Germline CDR1 and CDR2: MNHEY and SVGEGT. V was pared by 5 bases and J by 2 bases, with 10 bases between. This CDR3 has 14 residues. CDR3 region: CASSNPPGNQPQHF. In DNA, the CDR3 is TGTGCCAGCAGTAACCCCCCGGGCAATCAGCCCCAGCATTTT.

The V gene is TRBV7-9, the J gene TRBJ2-2; 12 positions agree with TRBD2. Trimming at V came to 1 base and at J to 4 bases, leaving 7 bases not matched to a gene. Germline lookup yields CDR1 SEHNR and CDR2 FQNEAQ (reference sequence). The CDR3 has 18 residues. The DNA for the CDR3 is TGTGCCAGCAGCTTAGTGGCCCTAGCGGGAGGGCTCACCGGGGAGCTGTTTTTT. This codes for CASSLVALAGGLTGELFF.

The V and J genes are TRBV27 and TRBJ1-5, with D perhaps TRBD1 (6 bases). Per germline, CDR1 MNHEY and CDR2 SMNVEV (reference sequence). The ends were cut back, 5 bases at V and 3 bases at J, with 14 bases in the middle. The CDR3 length is 15 residues. The CDR3 sequence is CASSLRGQLNQPQHF. The DNA for the CDR3 is TGTGCCAGCAGTCTAAGAGGACAGCTCAATCAGCCCCAGCATTTT.

V gene TRBV20-1 combines with J gene TRBJ2-1; 10 nucleotides match TRBD2. The germline gives CDR1 DFQATT, CDR2 SNEGSKA (reference sequence). The CDR3 sequence is 15 residues long. With 3 bases clipped from V and 5 bases from J, the junction kept 7 bases outside the gene matches. CDR3 nucleotide sequence: TGCAGTGCTAGTGCCGGGACTAGCGTAAACAATGAGCAGTTCTTC. It codes for CSASAGTSVNNEQFF.

V usage is TRBV5-6 and J usage is TRBJ1-3; a weak D match, TRBD1 (6 bases). This CDR3 region has 15 residues. Trimming took 4 bases from V and 4 from J, leaving 15 bases between them. Germline V gene data show CDR1 as SGHDT and CDR2 as YYEEEE. As DNA, the CDR3 is TGTGCCAGCAGCCCGAACAGGGTTGACGGAAACACCATATATTTT. It yields the protein CASSPNRVDGNTIYF.